Below, 21 T cell receptor beta chains from the same sample are listed, as sequenced in a study of blood T cells in healthy people across ages. A second about 7 to 11 cycle PCR used barcoded and J-beta primers. One entry per CDR3 protein, called by TCRdb with MiXCR from the 5' RACE reads. The data show 1.6 million or so distinct CDR3 sequences, almost 35% seen once. Specimen: blood. The receptors shown here come from a woman aged 25 to 45 in good health.

This clonotype showed up just a few times. V and J are TRBV4-2 and TRBJ2-5; 11 nucleotides line up with TRBD2. Germline V CDR1 and CDR2: LGHNA, YNFKEQ. J gave up 5 bases and V 0 bases, and 5 bases lay outside the gene matches. CDR3 length: 16 amino acids. The CDR3 here is CASSQETGLAVETQYF. For the CDR3, the DNA is TGTGCCAGCAGCCAAGAAACGGGACTAGCGGTGGAGACCCAGTACTTC.

This chain uses TRBV20-1 with TRBJ2-5; TRBD1 matches 7 bases. The junction had 11 bases not matched to a gene; V was cut back by 8 bases and J by 5 bases. Germline CDR1 reads DFQATT; CDR2 reads SNEGSKA (reference sequence). The CDR3 sequence is 13 residues long. The CDR3 protein is CSTRQGRHETQYF. CDR3 in DNA: TGCAGTACACGACAGGGCCGACACGAGACCCAGTACTTC.

In its sample, this clonotype was seen once. This could be a read error, since a much larger clone is one nucleotide away. The CDR3 sequence is CAIGFTGTGRGGTAEQYF. CDR3 nucleotide sequence: TGTGCCATCGGTTTCACCGGGACAGGGAGAGGAGGTACCGCCGAGCAGTACTTC. The chain is built from TRBV10-3 and TRBJ2-7, with TRBD1 matching over 9 bases. The CDR3 extends over 18 amino acids. Germline V gene data show CDR1 as ENHRY and CDR2 as SYGVKD. The trim removed 8 bases at V and 6 bases at J, leaving 23 bases unmatched.

This clonotype was seen only a few times. The chain uses TRBV6-2 or TRBV6-3 and TRBJ1-2; D gene ambiguous. V lost 0 bases to trimming and J lost 8 bases, with 7 bases between them. The CDR3 is 12 amino acids. Germline CDR1 MNHEY, CDR2 SVGEGT. Written as DNA, the CDR3 is TGTGCCAGCAGTTACTCCACTGGGGGCTACACCTTC. This sequence encodes CASSYSTGGYTF.

To note about this clonotype: One end of the junction fails to match germline, which may point to a read error. J is TRBJ1-4 and V is TRBV29-1, with unresolved D. The germline CDR1 and CDR2 sequences are SQVTM and ANQGSEA. CDR3 size: 13 residues. The CDR3 DNA reads TGCAGCGTCAGAACCGGGGAAAATGAAAGACTGTTTTTT. Its protein product is CSVRTGENERLFF.

The CDR3 loop is CASSQGGSVPYGYTF. The DNA of the CDR3 is TGTGCCAGCAGTCAAGGGGGCAGTGTGCCCTATGGCTACACCTTC. The V gene is TRBV12-3 or TRBV12-4, the J gene TRBJ1-2, with 7 bases lining up with TRBD1. The CDR3 loop spans 15 amino acids. The trim removed 5 bases at V and 4 bases at J, leaving 10 bases unmatched.

This clonotype appeared a single time. The genes are TRBV5-1 and TRBJ1-1, with D possibly TRBD1 on 5 matching bases. Trimming shortened V by 0 bases and J by 1 base, and 16 bases separated the two germline ends. Germline loops: CDR1 SGHRS, CDR2 YFSETQ. The CDR3 covers 17 residues. The CDR3 DNA follows: TGCGCCAGCAGCTTGGGGGGCAATCAGAGGGAGAACACTGAAGCTTTCTTT. The encoded protein is CASSLGGNQRENTEAFF.

In its sample, this clonotype was seen a few times. CDR3 in DNA: TGTGCCAGCAGCAGAGGAAGGGTTATGGTGGACTCACCCCTCCACTTT. Translating gives CASSRGRVMVDSPLHF. The chain joins TRBV9 to TRBJ1-6; D is undetermined. The CDR3 sequence is 16 residues long. Germline assignment: CDR1 SGDLS and CDR2 YYNGEE. With 4 bases removed from V and 10 bases from J, the gap between germline ends came to 21 bases. Supplemented by reference TRBV9 and TRBJ1-6, the full variable domain reads DSGVTQTPKHLITATGQRVTLRCSPRSGDLSVYWYQQSLDQGLQFLIQYYNGEERAKGNILERFSAQQFPDLHSELNLSSLELGDSALYFCASSRGRVMVDSPLHFGNGTRLTVT.

V usage is TRBV20-1 and J usage is TRBJ2-3, with a weak D call TRBD2 (6 bases). Germline CDR1 and CDR2: DFQATT and SNEGSKA (reference sequence). CDR3 size: 15 residues. V dropped 1 base and J dropped 4 bases, with 15 bases sitting between them. The CDR3 bases are TGCAGTGCTAGAGCGACTAGTGTAGGGGCAGATACGCAGTATTTT. This codes for CSARATSVGADTQYF.

This chain uses TRBV12-3 or TRBV12-4 with TRBJ1-2, with TRBD1 identical over 7 bases. The V gene end was trimmed by 6 bases and the J gene end by 8 bases; junction bases not matched to a gene: 12. The CDR3 is made up of 14 amino acids. In nucleotides, the CDR3 is TGTGCCAGCAGCCGGAGGGACAGACAATCGGGCTACACCTTC. It specifies CASSRRDRQSGYTF.

This clonotype came up a few times. The V and J genes are TRBV12-3 or TRBV12-4 and TRBJ2-1; 14 bases fit TRBD2. Trimming cost V 6 bases and J 0 bases; bases outside gene matches: 7. The CDR3 covers 18 residues. CDR3 residues: CASRPGLAGGLSYNEQFF. CDR3 DNA sequence: TGTGCCAGCAGACCCGGACTAGCGGGGGGCCTCTCCTACAATGAGCAGTTCTTC.

The rearrangement uses TRBV20-1 and TRBJ2-5, with D hard to call. The assigned J gene may be wrong: the sequence end matches TRBJ2-7 better. This CDR3 spans 11 amino acids. Germline lookup yields CDR1 DFQATT and CDR2 SNEGSKA (reference sequence). The CDR3 region is CSATEEYEQYF. In nucleotides, the CDR3 is TGCAGTGCCACGGAAGAATACGAGCAGTACTTC.

This clonotype was seen only a few times. V and J are TRBV20-1 and TRBJ2-7; 9 nucleotides match TRBD2. The J call may be faulty, since TRBJ2-5 better matches the DNA end. This CDR3 contains 12 residues. The germline V gene has CDR1 DFQATT and CDR2 SNEGSKA (reference sequence). The CDR3 region has the DNA TGCAGTGCCGATAGCGGGAGTGAGACCCAGTACTTC. It specifies CSADSGSETQYF.

This clonotype was counted at least ten times. This chain joins TRBV5-1 and TRBJ2-5, with unresolved D. The CDR3 is 12 residues long. Looked up from germline, CDR1 is SGHRS and CDR2 is YFSETQ. Trimming left V 5 bases short and J 5 bases short, with 10 bases between. For the CDR3, the DNA is TGCGCCAGCAGATATGGTACTGAGACCCAGTACTTC. Protein: CASRYGTETQYF.

This clonotype showed up just a few times. This rearrangement joins TRBV12-5 to TRBJ2-3; no reliable D call. Looked up from germline, CDR1 is LGHNT and CDR2 is FRNRAP. V was cut by 4 bases and J by 8 bases, with 10 bases left in between. This CDR3 comprises 12 residues. The CDR3 sequence is CASGSTLGTQYF. The DNA for the CDR3 is TGTGCTAGTGGTTCTACACTCGGTACGCAGTATTTT. The variable domain in full, completed from reference TRBV12-5 and TRBJ2-3, reads DARVTQTPRHKVTEMGQEVTMRCQPILGHNTVFWYRQTMMQGLELLAYFRNRAPLDDSGMPKDRFSAEMPDATLATLKIQPSEPRDSAVYFCASGSTLGTQYFGPGTRLTVL.

The CDR3 sequence is CAISGSSLAGQTDTQYF. CDR3 nucleotide sequence: TGTGCCATCAGTGGGAGCAGCCTAGCGGGGCAAACAGATACGCAGTATTTT. This sequence joins TRBV10-3 and TRBJ2-3; 9 bases match TRBD2. From germline, CDR1 is ENHRY and CDR2 SYGVKD. The CDR3 loop spans 17 amino acids. V shed 4 bases and J 3 bases; nucleotides not matched to a gene: 11.

The CDR3 sequence: CASSLRPAEPTDTQYF. The DNA for the CDR3 is TGTGCCAGCAGTTTACGCCCTGCGGAACCCACAGATACGCAGTATTTT. The rearrangement uses TRBV27 and TRBJ2-3; D is undetermined. The CDR3 sequence is 16 residues long. Germline lookup yields CDR1 MNHEY and CDR2 SMNVEV (reference sequence). V lost 2 bases to trimming and J lost 2 bases, with 14 bases between them.

The chain has TRBV13 and TRBJ2-5; the D call may be TRBD1 or TRBD2 (5 bases each). The end of the DNA aligns better with TRBJ2-7, so the J call may be wrong. The CDR3 spans 16 residues. Germline V CDR1 and CDR2: PRHDT, FYEKMQ (reference sequence). The CDR3 reads CASSLGLRGRDYEQYF. DNA of the CDR3: TGTGCCAGCAGCTTAGGCCTTCGGGGCAGGGACTACGAGCAGTACTTC.

Concerning this clonotype itself: One junction end disagrees with the germline gene, perhaps due to a read error. The gene calls are TRBV20-1 and TRBJ2-7, with D maybe TRBD2 (6 bases). The germline V gene has CDR1 DFQATT and CDR2 SNEGSKA (reference sequence). This CDR3 region has 13 residues. CDR3: CCANSGSSYEQYF. CDR3 bases: TGCTGTGCTAATAGCGGCAGCTCCTACGAGCAGTACTTC.

This clonotype was counted a few times. This chain links TRBV29-1 with TRBJ2-7; D remains unclear. Germline CDR1 SQVTM, CDR2 ANQGSEA. The CDR3 spans 12 residues. The ends were cut back, 3 bases at V and 3 bases at J, with 9 bases in the middle. CDR3 DNA sequence: TGCAGCGTTGAGGTAGATAACTACGAGCAGTACTTC. Its translation is CSVEVDNYEQYF.

This clonotype was found a few times. The chain is built from TRBV11-2 and TRBJ2-5; D tentatively reads TRBD1 or TRBD2 (5 bases each). The germline V gene has CDR1 SGHAT and CDR2 FQNNGV. The ends were cut back, 2 bases at V and 4 bases at J, with 17 bases in the middle. The CDR3 contains 16 residues. The CDR3 spells CASSLNGAGAGETQYF. The CDR3 region has the DNA TGTGCCAGCAGCTTAAACGGAGCTGGGGCGGGAGAGACCCAGTACTTC.